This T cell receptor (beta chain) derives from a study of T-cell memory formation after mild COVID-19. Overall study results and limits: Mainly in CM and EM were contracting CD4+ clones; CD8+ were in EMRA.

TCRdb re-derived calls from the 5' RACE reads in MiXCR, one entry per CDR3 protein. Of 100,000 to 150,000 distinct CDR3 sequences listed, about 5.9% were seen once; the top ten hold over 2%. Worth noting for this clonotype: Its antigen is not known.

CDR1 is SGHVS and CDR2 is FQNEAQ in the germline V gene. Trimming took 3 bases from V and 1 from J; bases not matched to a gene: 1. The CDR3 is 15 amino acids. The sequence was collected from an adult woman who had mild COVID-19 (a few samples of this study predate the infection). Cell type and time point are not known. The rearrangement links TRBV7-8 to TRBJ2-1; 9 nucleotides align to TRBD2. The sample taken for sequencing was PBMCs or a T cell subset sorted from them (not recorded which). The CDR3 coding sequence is TGTGCCAGCAGCTTGGGACTAGCATCCTACAATGAGCAGTTCTTC. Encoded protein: CASSLGLASYNEQFF. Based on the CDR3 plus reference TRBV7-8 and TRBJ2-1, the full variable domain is GAGVSQSPRYKVAKRGQDVALRCDPISGHVSLFWYQQALGQGPEFLTYFQNEAQLDKSGLPSDRFFAERPEGSVSTLKIQRTQQEDSAVYLCASSLGLASYNEQFFGPGTRLTVL.